These T cell receptor beta chains were read from a single sample in a study of cytomegalovirus exposure and HLA in healthy donors. Profiled with immunoSEQ multiplex PCR; TCRdb holds only in-frame clones, not every one. The sample has around 250,000 clones, approximately 81% seen once; the top ten hold around 8.6%. The specimen sequenced was PBMCs. Source of these receptors: a woman between 55 and 75 years old in good health and CMV-seropositive. Both conserved end residues are part of each CDR3. Fields, in order: J gene, CDR3 length, V gene, D gene, clone size, CDR3 protein, CDR3 DNA. D genes are given only for firm matches. Expanded clones are given a class, and other clones once, few, many or no size at all.

j_call: TRBJ2-7
cdr3_length: 17
v_call: TRBV7-7
d_call: TRBD2
clone_size: NA
cdr3_aa: CASSLASGRALRYEQYF
cdr3_nt: TGTGCTAGCAGCTTAGCTAGCGGGAGGGCCCTCCGCTACGAGCAGTACTTC

j_call: TRBJ2-1
cdr3_length: 16
v_call: TRBV15
d_call: TRBD2
clone_size: NA
cdr3_aa: CATSGPGTSGSNEQFF
cdr3_nt: TGTGCCACCAGCGGACCCGGGACTAGCGGGAGCAATGAGCAGTTCTTC

j_call: TRBJ2-7
cdr3_length: 14
v_call: TRBV4-1
d_call: NA
clone_size: NA
cdr3_aa: CASSQEGQRGEQYF
cdr3_nt: TGCGCCAGCAGCCAAGAAGGACAGAGGGGCGAGCAGTACTTC

j_call: TRBJ1-4
cdr3_length: 14
v_call: TRBV7-9
d_call: NA
clone_size: once
cdr3_aa: CASSLRGLNEKLFF
cdr3_nt: TGTGCCAGCAGCTTAAGGGGGTTGAATGAAAAACTGTTTTTT

j_call: TRBJ2-5
cdr3_length: 17
v_call: TRBV18
d_call: TRBD2
clone_size: NA
cdr3_aa: CASSPAGLAGGQETQYF
cdr3_nt: TGTGCCAGCTCACCCGCAGGACTAGCGGGAGGGCAAGAGACCCAGTACTTC

j_call: TRBJ2-7
cdr3_length: 12
v_call: TRBV10-3
d_call: TRBD2
clone_size: NA
cdr3_aa: CAISPGLGEQYF
cdr3_nt: TGTGCCATCAGTCCGGGACTAGGCGAGCAGTACTTC

j_call: TRBJ1-4
cdr3_length: 16
v_call: TRBV10-3
d_call: TRBD1
clone_size: NA
cdr3_aa: CAISATPGQGGVKLFF
cdr3_nt: TGTGCCATCAGTGCCACCCCGGGACAGGGGGGTGTAAAACTGTTTTTT

j_call: TRBJ1-2
cdr3_length: 15
v_call: TRBV30
d_call: TRBD1
clone_size: NA
cdr3_aa: CASSLSTGVGYGYTF
cdr3_nt: TGTGCCTCATCCCTTTCTACAGGGGTTGGGTATGGCTACACCTTC

j_call: TRBJ1-2
cdr3_length: 13
v_call: TRBV7-3
d_call: NA
clone_size: NA
cdr3_aa: CASSAPGAHRYTF
cdr3_nt: TGTGCCAGCAGCGCCCCGGGAGCCCATCGCTACACCTTC

j_call: TRBJ2-7
cdr3_length: 14
v_call: TRBV5-4
d_call: TRBD2
clone_size: NA
cdr3_aa: CASRSGTSSYEQYF
cdr3_nt: TGTGCCAGCCGATCTGGGACTAGCTCCTACGAGCAGTACTTC

j_call: TRBJ2-7
cdr3_length: 17
v_call: TRBV9
d_call: TRBD2
clone_size: NA
cdr3_aa: CASSVGWTLAGGVEQYF
cdr3_nt: TGTGCCAGCAGCGTAGGGTGGACACTAGCGGGAGGCGTTGAGCAGTACTTC

j_call: TRBJ2-5
cdr3_length: 17
v_call: TRBV10-2
d_call: TRBD2
clone_size: NA
cdr3_aa: CASRSTSLSGRKETQYF
cdr3_nt: TGCGCCAGCAGAAGTACCTCTCTTAGCGGGAGGAAAGAGACCCAGTACTTC

j_call: TRBJ2-7
cdr3_length: 13
v_call: TRBV19
d_call: NA
clone_size: NA
cdr3_aa: CASSMDWSYEQYF
cdr3_nt: TGTGCCAGTAGTATGGACTGGTCCTACGAGCAGTACTTC

j_call: TRBJ1-5
cdr3_length: 17
v_call: TRBV19
d_call: TRBD1
clone_size: once
cdr3_aa: CASSIDRGQGKNQPQHF
cdr3_nt: TGTGCCAGTAGTATTGATCGGGGACAGGGGAAGAATCAGCCCCAGCATTTT

j_call: TRBJ2-1
cdr3_length: 16
v_call: TRBV7-9
d_call: TRBD2
clone_size: NA
cdr3_aa: CASSNRGLEAYNEQFF
cdr3_nt: TGTGCCAGCAGCAATAGGGGACTAGAGGCCTACAATGAGCAGTTCTTC

j_call: TRBJ2-1
cdr3_length: 16
v_call: TRBV9
d_call: NA
clone_size: NA
cdr3_aa: CASSVDGRKLSGEQFF
cdr3_nt: TGTGCCAGCAGCGTAGACGGGAGAAAGTTATCCGGTGAGCAGTTCTTC

j_call: TRBJ1-1
cdr3_length: 13
v_call: TRBV2
d_call: TRBD1
clone_size: NA
cdr3_aa: CATMTGENTEAFF
cdr3_nt: TGTGCCACCATGACAGGGGAGAACACTGAAGCTTTCTTT

j_call: TRBJ2-7
cdr3_length: 15
v_call: TRBV7-9
d_call: TRBD1
clone_size: NA
cdr3_aa: CSSSARQGAFYEQYF
cdr3_nt: TGTTCCAGCAGCGCCCGACAGGGGGCTTTCTACGAGCAGTACTTC

j_call: TRBJ2-3
cdr3_length: 15
v_call: TRBV27
d_call: NA
clone_size: NA
cdr3_aa: CASLELGGGTDTQYF
cdr3_nt: TGTGCCAGCCTTGAACTTGGGGGCGGGACAGATACGCAGTATTTT

j_call: TRBJ2-5
cdr3_length: 13
v_call: TRBV5-1
d_call: NA
clone_size: NA
cdr3_aa: CASIDPGQETQYF
cdr3_nt: TGCGCCAGCATAGACCCGGGCCAAGAGACCCAGTACTTC

j_call: TRBJ2-7
cdr3_length: 18
v_call: TRBV4-1
d_call: TRBD2
clone_size: NA
cdr3_aa: CASSQEQRGLAGAYEQYF
cdr3_nt: TGCGCCAGCAGCCAAGAACAGAGAGGACTAGCGGGAGCCTACGAGCAGTACTTC

j_call: TRBJ1-3
cdr3_length: 15
v_call: TRBV27
d_call: NA
clone_size: once
cdr3_aa: CASSLTGLSGNTIYF
cdr3_nt: TGTGCCAGCAGTTTAACAGGGCTCTCTGGAAACACCATATATTTT

j_call: TRBJ1-5
cdr3_length: 12
v_call: TRBV10-3
d_call: NA
clone_size: once
cdr3_aa: CAISDREQPQHF
cdr3_nt: TGTGCCATCAGTGACAGGGAACAGCCCCAGCATTTT

j_call: TRBJ1-5
cdr3_length: 16
v_call: TRBV10-3
d_call: TRBD1
clone_size: NA
cdr3_aa: CAISETGQISNQPQHF
cdr3_nt: TGTGCCATCAGTGAGACGGGACAGATTAGCAATCAGCCCCAGCATTTT

j_call: TRBJ1-1
cdr3_length: 13
v_call: TRBV7-2
d_call: NA
clone_size: NA
cdr3_aa: CASRTPGNTEAFF
cdr3_nt: TGTGCCAGCAGAACTCCGGGGAACACTGAAGCTTTCTTT

j_call: TRBJ1-6
cdr3_length: 18
v_call: TRBV5-1
d_call: NA
clone_size: NA
cdr3_aa: CASSLASTAPSYNSPLHF
cdr3_nt: TGCGCCAGCAGCTTGGCCTCTACCGCGCCCTCCTATAATTCACCCCTCCACTTT

j_call: TRBJ2-3
cdr3_length: 18
v_call: TRBV4-2
d_call: TRBD2
clone_size: NA
cdr3_aa: CASSQRKLAGGPSDTQYF
cdr3_nt: TGTGCCAGCAGCCAAAGGAAACTAGCGGGAGGGCCATCAGATACGCAGTATTTT

j_call: TRBJ2-7
cdr3_length: 15
v_call: TRBV5-1
d_call: TRBD2
clone_size: NA
cdr3_aa: CASSLAAGGTYEQYF
cdr3_nt: TGCGCCAGCAGCTTGGCCGCGGGAGGAACCTACGAGCAGTACTTC

j_call: TRBJ2-5
cdr3_length: 15
v_call: TRBV6-1
d_call: TRBD2
clone_size: NA
cdr3_aa: CASSELAGEGETQYF
cdr3_nt: TGTGCCAGCAGTGAACTAGCGGGAGAGGGGGAGACCCAGTACTTC

j_call: TRBJ2-1
cdr3_length: 10
v_call: TRBV27
d_call: TRBD2
clone_size: NA
cdr3_aa: CASGEREEIF
cdr3_nt: TGTGCCAGCGGTGAGCGGGAGGAGATCTTC

j_call: TRBJ2-7
cdr3_length: 15
v_call: TRBV5-1
d_call: TRBD1
clone_size: few
cdr3_aa: CASSLAQGAFTKQYF
cdr3_nt: TGCGCCAGCAGCTTGGCACAGGGGGCGTTTACTAAGCAGTACTTC

j_call: TRBJ2-1
cdr3_length: 15
v_call: TRBV2
d_call: NA
clone_size: few
cdr3_aa: CASTPGRASYNEQFF
cdr3_nt: TGTGCCAGCACCCCGGGAAGGGCTTCCTACAATGAGCAGTTCTTC

j_call: TRBJ2-7
cdr3_length: 16
v_call: TRBV5-4
d_call: NA
clone_size: NA
cdr3_aa: CASSLTSGWGSYEQYF
cdr3_nt: TGTGCCAGCAGCTTGACCAGCGGGTGGGGCTCCTACGAGCAGTACTTC

j_call: TRBJ1-3
cdr3_length: 15
v_call: TRBV6-5
d_call: NA
clone_size: NA
cdr3_aa: CASSSTGRTGNTIYF
cdr3_nt: TGTGCCAGCAGTTCCACGGGGAGAACTGGAAACACCATATATTTT

j_call: TRBJ2-7
cdr3_length: 14
v_call: TRBV13
d_call: TRBD2
clone_size: NA
cdr3_aa: CASSLGLAGHEQYF
cdr3_nt: TGTGCCAGCAGCCTCGGACTAGCGGGACACGAGCAGTACTTC

j_call: TRBJ1-1
cdr3_length: 15
v_call: TRBV7-9
d_call: NA
clone_size: few
cdr3_aa: CASSLVTRGNTEAFF
cdr3_nt: TGTGCCAGCAGCTTAGTAACCAGAGGGAACACTGAAGCTTTCTTT

j_call: TRBJ2-1
cdr3_length: 16
v_call: TRBV5-1
d_call: TRBD2
clone_size: NA
cdr3_aa: CASSPGTSGPYNEQFF
cdr3_nt: TGCGCCAGCAGCCCCGGGACTAGCGGCCCCTACAATGAGCAGTTCTTC

j_call: TRBJ2-7
cdr3_length: 15
v_call: TRBV5-8
d_call: NA
clone_size: NA
cdr3_aa: CASSSGPKKGYEQYF
cdr3_nt: TGTGCCAGCAGCTCCGGACCAAAAAAGGGGTACGAGCAGTACTTC

j_call: TRBJ1-5
cdr3_length: 14
v_call: TRBV27
d_call: NA
clone_size: NA
cdr3_aa: CASSSRDNYQPQHF
cdr3_nt: TGTGCCAGCAGTAGCCGGGACAATTATCAGCCCCAGCATTTT

j_call: TRBJ2-5
cdr3_length: 14
v_call: TRBV19
d_call: NA
clone_size: NA
cdr3_aa: CAPQVWRAGETQYF
cdr3_nt: TGTGCCCCACAGGTCTGGAGGGCCGGAGAGACCCAGTACTTC

j_call: TRBJ1-2
cdr3_length: 16
v_call: TRBV11-2
d_call: TRBD1
clone_size: NA
cdr3_aa: CAGSLSTIPGQYGYTF
cdr3_nt: TGTGCCGGCAGCCTATCAACGATCCCGGGACAGTATGGCTACACCTTC

j_call: TRBJ2-5
cdr3_length: 14
v_call: TRBV15
d_call: NA
clone_size: NA
cdr3_aa: CATSREHSQETQYF
cdr3_nt: TGTGCCACCAGCAGAGAGCACAGCCAAGAGACCCAGTACTTC